This section outlines one T cell receptor (beta chain) sequence together with its context. These data are taken from a study of blood T cell repertoires in COVID-19. The wider study: There were acute and convalescent COVID-19 samples, and they came from the United States, Italy and Spain.

This CDR3 is built from 16 residues. Germline loops: CDR1 SEHNR, CDR2 FQNEAQ (reference sequence). Losses at the gene ends were 4 bases for V and 3 bases for J; bases not matched to a gene: 7. In terms of age and location, participants ranged from roughly 18 to 90 years and lived in about two dozen US areas. Original processing notes: Amplification with reference gene primers provided the estimates of nucleated cell counts. Only in-frame clones appear in the TCRdb table, and some are missing; sequencing was by immunoSEQ multiplex PCR. The DNA gave D and trimming, while V, J and clone size come from that table. The top ten hold around 2.5% of the sample, which has about 320,000 clones, 90% seen once.

V usage is TRBV7-9 and J usage is TRBJ2-1; 9 nucleotides align to TRBD1. Sequenced input: PBMCs or T cells enriched from blood (not recorded which). This TCR came from a man aged 55 to 70 who had recovered from COVID-19. The CDR3 DNA sequence: TGTGCCAGCAGCTACACCGGGACAGGGTTCTACAATGAGCAGTTCTTC. This gives the protein CASSYTGTGFYNEQFF.